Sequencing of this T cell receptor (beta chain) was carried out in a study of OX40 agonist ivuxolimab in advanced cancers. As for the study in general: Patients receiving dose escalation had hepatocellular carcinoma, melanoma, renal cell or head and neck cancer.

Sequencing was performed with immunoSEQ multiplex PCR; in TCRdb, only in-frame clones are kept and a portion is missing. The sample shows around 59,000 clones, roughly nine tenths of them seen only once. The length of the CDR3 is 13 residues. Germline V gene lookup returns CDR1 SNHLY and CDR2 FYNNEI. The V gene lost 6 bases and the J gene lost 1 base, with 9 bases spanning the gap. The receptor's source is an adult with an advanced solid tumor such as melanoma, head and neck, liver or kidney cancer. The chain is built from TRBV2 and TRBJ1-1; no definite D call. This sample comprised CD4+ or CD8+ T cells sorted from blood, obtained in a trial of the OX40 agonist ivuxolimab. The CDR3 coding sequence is TGTGCCAGCAGCCCCTTAGGGAACACTGAAGCTTTCTTT. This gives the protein CASSPLGNTEAFF.